The TCR beta chain under discussion was sequenced for a study of T cell responses to AZD1222 COVID-19 vaccine. Per the germline V gene, CDR1 is ENHRY and CDR2 is SYGVKD. The V gene lost 2 bases and the J gene lost 0 bases, with 5 bases spanning the gap. The length of the CDR3 is 14 residues. Libraries were prepared by immunoSEQ multiplex PCR; TCRdb keeps only in-frame clonotypes and omits some of them. The sample gives approximately 150,000 clones, roughly 88% of which show up once; 4% to 4.5% is in the top ten. The chain recombines TRBV10-3 with TRBJ1-5; no clear D. The sample was peripheral blood, taken 28 days after the second AZD1222 dose. This receptor was identified in an adult who received the AZD1222 COVID-19 vaccine. DNA of the CDR3: TGTGCCATCAGTGAGCTGTATAGCAATCAGCCCCAGCATTTT. It yields the protein CAISELYSNQPQHF.